The clone carrying this T cell receptor beta chain was seen more than once but under ten times. Germline-derived CDR1 and CDR2 are SGHRS and YFSETQ. Trimming took off 1 base at V and 3 bases at J, with 11 bases between the two ends. This CDR3 region has 14 residues. Authors' processing steps: Using reference gene primer amplification, nucleated cell counts were estimated. The method was immunoSEQ multiplex PCR; TCRdb's version includes in-frame clones alone and lacks a portion of them. V, J and clone size reflect that table, while D and trimming were determined from the DNA. Here the sample spans roughly 100,000 clones, 70% to 90% being singletons. The entry originates in a study of blood T cell repertoires in COVID-19.

This sequence originates from a woman older than 75 with acute or convalescent COVID-19. The chain employs TRBV5-1 and TRBJ2-7, with TRBD1 as a possible D gene (6 bases). The specimen sequenced was peripheral blood. The CDR3 bases are TGCGCCAGCAGCTTGCAGGGGCGAGACTACGAGCAGTACTTC. Its protein product is CASSLQGRDYEQYF.